Shown below are 16 T cell receptor beta chains from a single sample sequenced in a study of CD8+ T cells in alopecia areata (dated by TCRdb to 2016 to 2019). The sample's time point, from its label and the paper: more than 3 weeks on oral tofacitinib. The treatment or condition tag for this specimen amounts to: oral pan-JAK inhibitor, 5-10 mg twice daily. Library construction relied on the immunoSEQ multiplex PCR assay. To provide template for TCR sequencing, every sample had RNA extracted and reverse transcribed into cDNA. TCRdb obtained this table from immuneACCESS and retained in-frame rearrangements with V and J assigned. These tables miss some clones; where compared with another copy, unresolved V genes account for less than half of the shortfall, and the remainder is unexplained. Counted in this sample were about 200,000 clones; approximately 60% of them appeared once. 3% to 4% of the sample is held by the ten biggest clonotypes.

The source was CD4+ T cells sorted from blood, collected at week 4, from a patient treated with tofacitinib. Source of these receptors: a human donor with alopecia areata.

The gene calls are TRBV2 and TRBJ2-5; 7 nucleotides match TRBD1. There are 14 residues in the CDR3. V shed 2 bases, J shed 2 bases, and the junction held 2 bases outside the gene matches. Germline assignment: CDR1 SNHLY and CDR2 FYNNEI. For the CDR3, the DNA is TGTGCCAGCAGTGAAAGGGGGCAGCAAGAGACCCAGTACTTC. Protein: CASSERGQQETQYF.

This clone was found a few times. Other DNA variants within this sample encode the same CDR3. V is TRBV30 and J is TRBJ2-5; D is undetermined. Trimming took 1 base from V and 5 from J, leaving 5 bases between them. The CDR3 runs to 11 residues. Germline loops: CDR1 GTSNPN, CDR2 SVGIG (reference sequence). CDR3 nucleotide sequence: TGTGCCTGGAGTGCCCGGGAGACCCAGTACTTC. Protein: CAWSARETQYF.

This clone occurred a few times. The genes are TRBV18 and TRBJ2-2; 8 positions match TRBD2. Germline CDR1 and CDR2: KGHSH and LQKENI. V lost 3 bases to trimming and J lost 7 bases; unmatched junction nucleotides: 1. The CDR3 extends over 13 amino acids. CDR3 nucleotide sequence: TGTGCCAGCTCACCGGGACTAGGCGGGGAGCTGTTTTTT. Amino acid sequence: CASSPGLGGELFF.

The CDR3 DNA is TGCAGCGTTGAAACCAGGGCGAACACTGAAGCTTTCTTT. It translates to CSVETRANTEAFF. V is TRBV29-1 and J is TRBJ1-1, with D tentatively TRBD1 (5 bases). The CDR3 length is 13 residues. V lost 2 bases to trimming and J lost 1 base, with 8 bases between them. Germline V CDR1 and CDR2: SQVTM, ANQGSEA.

With respect to this clone: One end of the junction does not line up with germline, which may come from a read error. The CDR3 loop reads CASSGTASSNEQFF. DNA for the CDR3: TGTGCCAGTTCCGGGACAGCGTCCTCCAATGAGCAGTTCTTC. The chain is built from TRBV5-6 and TRBJ2-1; 7 bases fit TRBD1. This CDR3 contains 14 residues. Germline V gene sequence: CDR1 SGHDT, CDR2 YYEEEE.

This sequence joins TRBV4-1 and TRBJ1-1; possible D gene TRBD1, 5 bases. This CDR3 has 15 residues. V lost 4 bases and J lost 3, with 15 bases in between. Germline CDR1 reads MGHRA; CDR2 reads YSYEKL. In DNA, the CDR3 is TGCGCCAGCAGCCCGGGGCGGGGGAGGTACACTGAAGCTTTCTTT. This translates into CASSPGRGRYTEAFF.

This clone was counted between two and nine times. This chain uses TRBV4-1 with TRBJ1-6; 7 bases are shared with TRBD1. Germline V lookup: CDR1 MGHRA, CDR2 YSYEKL. The CDR3 has 14 amino acids. With 2 bases clipped from V and 7 bases from J, the junction kept 2 bases outside the gene matches. The CDR3 sequence is CASSQPGQNSPLHF. DNA of the CDR3: TGCGCCAGCAGCCAACCGGGACAGAATTCACCCCTCCACTTT.

J is TRBJ2-7 and V is TRBV13, with D unresolved. The CDR3 runs 13 residues. Trimming took off 1 base at V and 5 bases at J, with 9 bases between the two ends. In germline, CDR1 is PRHDT, CDR2 FYEKMQ (reference sequence). The CDR3 is CASSLVGKHEQYF. In nucleotides, the CDR3 is TGTGCCAGCAGCTTAGTCGGTAAACACGAGCAGTACTTC. Variable domain in full (rest from reference TRBV13 and TRBJ2-7): AAGVIQSPRHLIKEKRETATLKCYPIPRHDTVYWYQQGPGQDPQFLISFYEKMQSDKGSIPDRFSAQQFSDYHSELNMSSLELGDSALYFCASSLVGKHEQYFGPGTRLTVT.

This clone was detected a few times. The chain couples TRBV28 to TRBJ2-4; a weak D match, TRBD2 (7 bases). The germline gives CDR1 MDHEN, CDR2 SYDVKM. The CDR3 runs to 13 residues. V dropped 7 bases and J dropped 4 bases, with 11 bases sitting between them. CDR3 nucleotides: TGTGCCAGCACACAGGGACTAAAAAACATTCAGTACTTC. Encoded protein: CASTQGLKNIQYF.

This rearrangement joins TRBV25-1 to TRBJ1-2; D unresolved. CDR3 size: 13 residues. The germline V gene has CDR1 MGHDK and CDR2 SYGVNS. The V end was cut by 1 base, the J end by 2 bases, with 5 bases between. CDR3 nucleotides: TGTGCCAGCAGTGAATCAGAGAACTATGGCTACACCTTC. Encoded protein: CASSESENYGYTF.

This clone was counted between two and nine times. V is TRBV29-1 and J is TRBJ2-3; D not certain. This CDR3 comprises 13 residues. From germline, CDR1 is SQVTM and CDR2 ANQGSEA. Trimming took off 2 bases at V and 2 bases at J, with 8 bases between the two ends. CDR3 sequence (DNA): TGCAGCGTTGAAAGAGCTCTCACAGATACGCAGTATTTT. Protein sequence: CSVERALTDTQYF.

The rearrangement joins TRBV23-1 to TRBJ1-4; D remains unclear. TRBV23-1 is classed as an ORF, of uncertain function. Trimming pared 2 bases from V and 8 bases from J, leaving 12 bases between. This CDR3 is built from 14 residues. The CDR3 sequence is CASSQLLLGEKLFF. The DNA for the CDR3 is TGCGCCAGCAGTCAACTACTCTTGGGGGAAAAACTGTTTTTT.

This clone was observed a handful of times. The rearrangement links TRBV6-5 to TRBJ2-1; a weak D match, TRBD1 (6 bases). CDR1 and CDR2 from the germline V gene are MNHEY and SVGAGI. The V end lost 4 bases, the J end lost 0 bases, and 10 bases lay between the germline ends. This CDR3 has 15 residues. Here the CDR3 reads CASSFQGTSYNEQFF. For the CDR3, the DNA is TGTGCCAGCAGTTTCCAGGGGACCTCCTACAATGAGCAGTTCTTC.

This chain links TRBV4-2 with TRBJ2-1; 12 nucleotides line up with TRBD2. V shed 1 base, J shed 4 bases, and the junction held 2 bases outside the gene matches. Per germline, CDR1 LGHNA and CDR2 YNFKEQ. The CDR3 runs 16 residues. Written as DNA, the CDR3 is TGTGCCAGCAGCCAAGTCGGGACTAGCGGGTACAATGAGCAGTTCTTC. It specifies CASSQVGTSGYNEQFF.

The rearrangement links TRBV13 to TRBJ2-1, with 7 bases fitting TRBD2. CDR1 is PRHDT and CDR2 is FYEKMQ in the germline V gene (reference sequence). J lost 9 bases, V lost 0 bases, and 8 bases had no gene match. This CDR3 region has 15 residues. The CDR3 bases are TGTGCCAGCAGCTTAGGAGGACTAGGGTCGGGTGAGCAGTTCTTC. Translation gives CASSLGGLGSGEQFF. The full variable domain, in which reference TRBV13 and TRBJ2-1 provide the parts outside the CDR3, is AAGVIQSPRHLIKEKRETATLKCYPIPRHDTVYWYQQGPGQDPQFLISFYEKMQSDKGSIPDRFSAQQFSDYHSELNMSSLELGDSALYFCASSLGGLGSGEQFFGPGTRLTVL.

CDR3 bases: TGTGCCAGCAATTCCCCACTAAACACCGGGGAGCTGTTTTTT. Residues: CASNSPLNTGELFF. The rearrangement links TRBV5-6 to TRBJ2-2; the D is unclear. This CDR3 is 14 amino acids long. Germline CDR1 reads SGHDT; CDR2 reads YYEEEE. Trimming took off 6 bases at V and 2 bases at J, with 11 bases between the two ends.